These T cell receptor beta chains were read from a single sample in a study of blood T cell repertoires in COVID-19. Some clones are missing from TCRdb's copy, which holds only in-frame ones; the method was immunoSEQ multiplex PCR. The sample consists of 110,000 to 150,000 clones, roughly 90% of them appearing once. The sample taken for sequencing was PBMCs or T cells enriched from blood (not recorded which). Receptors were obtained from a man in his forties or fifties who had recovered from COVID-19. Each CDR3 is given with its conserved first and last residue. Each record gives: CDR3 protein, CDR3 DNA, J gene, clone size, D gene, CDR3 length, V gene. The D gene is left open where the match is weak. Some rows have no size entry. The others give once, few or many, or a class for an expanded clone.

CATTPDRLAGRSEQFF | TGTGCCACCACCCCAGACCGACTAGCGGGAAGGAGTGAGCAGTTCTTC | TRBJ2-1 | - | TRBD2 | 16 | TRBV15
CASTRTGGLDTQYF | TGTGCCAGCACCCGGACAGGGGGCTTAGATACGCAGTATTTT | TRBJ2-3 | - | TRBD1 | 14 | TRBV5-5
CASSLGAGGGEKLFF | TGCGCCAGCAGCTTGGGGGCAGGGGGAGGTGAAAAACTGTTTTTT | TRBJ1-4 | - | TRBD1 | 15 | TRBV5-1
CAISESPSTGELFF | TGTGCCATCAGTGAGTCGCCGAGCACCGGGGAGCTGTTTTTT | TRBJ2-2 | - | - | 14 | TRBV10-3
CASSLGHRSYEQYF | TGTGCCAGCAGCCTGGGACATCGCTCCTACGAGCAGTACTTC | TRBJ2-7 | - | - | 14 | TRBV5-4
CASSLGRGDSPLHF | TGCGCCAGCAGCTTGGGCAGGGGTGATTCACCCCTCCACTTT | TRBJ1-6 | few | - | 14 | TRBV5-1
CASSPSFVGEGNEQFF | TGTGCCAGCAGCCCCTCCTTTGTGGGGGAGGGAAATGAGCAGTTCTTC | TRBJ2-1 | - | TRBD2 | 16 | TRBV11-3
CASSLVQGVSYNEQFF | TGTGCCAGCAGCTTAGTCCAAGGGGTCTCCTACAATGAGCAGTTCTTC | TRBJ2-1 | - | - | 16 | TRBV7-2
CAWSRGTGDTGELFF | TGTGCCTGGAGTAGGGGGACAGGGGACACCGGGGAGCTGTTTTTT | TRBJ2-2 | - | TRBD1 | 15 | TRBV30
CASSQRTGGQGGEKLFF | TGCGCCAGCAGCCAACGTACGGGAGGACAGGGTGGCGAAAAACTGTTTTTT | TRBJ1-4 | - | TRBD1 | 17 | TRBV4-3
CASSHLQGAREKLFF | TGCGCCAGCAGCCACCTACAGGGGGCGCGAGAAAAACTGTTTTTT | TRBJ1-4 | - | TRBD1 | 15 | TRBV4-3
CASSLAYQVGYEQYF | TGTGCCAGCAGCTTAGCATACCAGGTGGGCTACGAGCAGTACTTC | TRBJ2-7 | - | - | 15 | TRBV7-8
CASSVARGSTDTQYF | TGTGCCAGCAGCGTAGCCCGGGGGAGCACAGATACGCAGTATTTT | TRBJ2-3 | once | - | 15 | TRBV9
CASSTPNQDRGGNQPQHF | TGTGCCAGCAGTACACCTAATCAGGACAGGGGAGGCAATCAGCCCCAGCATTTT | TRBJ1-5 | - | TRBD1 | 18 | TRBV28
CAWASGNTEAFF | TGTGCCTGGGCCTCAGGGAACACTGAAGCTTTCTTT | TRBJ1-1 | - | - | 12 | TRBV30
CASSPGTRPSTNEKLFF | TGTGCCAGCAGTCCCGGGACACGTCCTTCAACTAATGAAAAACTGTTTTTT | TRBJ1-4 | - | - | 17 | TRBV7-6
CASSRSSGTSNEQFF | TGTGCCAGCAGCCGTTCCTCCGGGACTAGCAATGAGCAGTTCTTC | TRBJ2-1 | - | TRBD2 | 15 | TRBV3-1/TRBV3-2
CASGFSRGEQFF | TGTGCCAGCGGGTTTAGTCGAGGTGAGCAGTTCTTC | TRBJ2-1 | once | - | 12 | TRBV2
CASSRVPGEQYF | TGTGCCAGCAGCCGCGTCCCCGGCGAGCAGTACTTC | TRBJ2-7 | - | - | 12 | TRBV28
CAWRVGLGRNTEAFF | TGTGCCTGGAGAGTCGGACTGGGGAGGAACACTGAAGCTTTCTTT | TRBJ1-1 | - | - | 15 | TRBV30
CASSSGDFGGNTIYF | TGTGCCAGCAGCTCTGGGGACTTCGGGGGAAACACCATATATTTT | TRBJ1-3 | few | - | 15 | TRBV13
CATSMRTSGGNEQFF | TGTGCCACCAGCATGAGGACTAGCGGGGGCAATGAGCAGTTCTTC | TRBJ2-1 | - | TRBD2 | 15 | TRBV15
CASSLVANVVGGELFF | TGTGCCAGCAGCTTAGTTGCTAACGTTGTTGGCGGGGAGCTGTTTTTT | TRBJ2-2 | - | - | 16 | TRBV7-9
CASSPPGDTQYF | TGTGCCAGCTCACCTCCCGGGGATACGCAGTATTTT | TRBJ2-3 | - | - | 12 | TRBV18
CASSLILAGDETQYF | TGCGCCAGCAGCTTGATTCTAGCGGGAGATGAGACCCAGTACTTC | TRBJ2-5 | - | TRBD2 | 15 | TRBV5-1
CASRLGWDNEQFF | TGTGCCAGCAGACTAGGTTGGGACAATGAGCAGTTCTTC | TRBJ2-1 | few | - | 13 | TRBV7-9
CASSHQGGAIFNEQFF | TGTGCCAGCAGCCACCAAGGTGGAGCGATCTTCAATGAGCAGTTCTTC | TRBJ2-1 | - | - | 16 | TRBV7-2
CASSIMGTGNEKLFF | TGTGCCAGTAGTATTATGGGGACAGGGAATGAAAAACTGTTTTTT | TRBJ1-4 | - | TRBD1 | 15 | TRBV19
CASSFGGSSYNEQFF | TGTGCCAGCAGCTTCGGGGGGAGCTCCTACAATGAGCAGTTCTTC | TRBJ2-1 | - | TRBD2 | 15 | TRBV7-2
CASSPRQGQGSPLHF | TGTGCCAGCAGCCCCCGACAGGGGCAAGGGTCACCCCTCCACTTT | TRBJ1-6 | - | TRBD1 | 15 | TRBV7-2
CASSPATPSNQPQHF | TGTGCCAGCAGTCCGGCGACACCTAGCAATCAGCCCCAGCATTTT | TRBJ1-5 | - | - | 15 | TRBV6-2/TRBV6-3
CASSQGTLAGAEAFF | TGTGCCAGCAGCCAAGGGACCCTAGCTGGGGCTGAAGCTTTCTTT | TRBJ1-1 | - | - | 15 | TRBV3-1/TRBV3-2
CASSLDYRKETQYF | TGTGCCAGCAGCTTAGATTACAGAAAAGAGACCCAGTACTTC | TRBJ2-5 | - | - | 14 | TRBV7-9
CASSRGQIYGYTF | TGTGCCAGCAGCCGCGGACAGATCTATGGCTACACCTTC | TRBJ1-2 | - | - | 13 | TRBV7-3
CASSFQRETQYF | TGTGCCAGCAGCTTTCAACGGGAGACCCAGTACTTC | TRBJ2-5 | - | - | 12 | TRBV5-5
CASQGALDSPLHF | TGTGCCTCACAGGGGGCCCTCGATTCACCCCTCCACTTT | TRBJ1-6 | few | TRBD1 | 13 | TRBV6-5
CASSLIPSGGLYNEQFF | TGTGCCAGCAGCTTAATCCCTAGCGGGGGTCTCTACAATGAGCAGTTCTTC | TRBJ2-1 | - | TRBD2 | 17 | TRBV7-3
CASSSGHELQNSPLHF | TGCGCCAGCAGCTCTGGACACGAGCTCCAAAATTCACCCCTCCACTTT | TRBJ1-6 | - | - | 16 | TRBV5-1
CASSYGGVGNEKLFF | TGTGCCAGCAGTTACGGCGGCGTCGGCAATGAAAAACTGTTTTTT | TRBJ1-4 | - | - | 15 | TRBV6-5
CASSTTRTSGGYNEQFF | TGTGCCAGCAGTACTACTCGGACTAGCGGGGGGTACAATGAGCAGTTCTTC | TRBJ2-1 | - | TRBD2 | 17 | TRBV28
CASSPRDYGFGELFF | TGTGCCAGCAGCCCCCGGGACTACGGTTTCGGGGAGCTGTTTTTT | TRBJ2-2 | once | TRBD2 | 15 | TRBV7-8
CASSVSSGNNSPLHF | TGTGCCAGCAGCGTGAGCTCAGGGAATAATTCACCCCTCCACTTT | TRBJ1-6 | - | - | 15 | TRBV9
CASSVGWAGLGETQYF | TGTGCCAGCAGCGTAGGATGGGCGGGACTTGGAGAGACCCAGTACTTC | TRBJ2-5 | once | - | 16 | TRBV9
CASSDGQGNYGYTF | TGCGCCAGCAGCGACGGACAGGGGAACTATGGCTACACCTTC | TRBJ1-2 | once | TRBD1 | 14 | TRBV5-1
CASGLATGANTGELFF | TGTGCTAGTGGTTTGGCGACAGGGGCAAACACCGGGGAGCTGTTTTTT | TRBJ2-2 | - | TRBD1 | 16 | TRBV12-5
CASSEDMNTEAFF | TGTGCCAGCAGTGAAGACATGAACACTGAAGCTTTCTTT | TRBJ1-1 | - | - | 13 | TRBV2
CAWSVWGGPRSYNEQFF | TGTGCCTGGAGTGTATGGGGGGGCCCGAGGTCCTACAATGAGCAGTTCTTC | TRBJ2-1 | - | - | 17 | TRBV30
CASSDHRGSSPLHF | TGTGCCAGCAGCGACCACAGGGGTAGTTCACCCCTCCACTTT | TRBJ1-6 | - | TRBD1 | 14 | TRBV7-8
CASSSGQGKSYEQYF | TGTGCCAGCAGTTCCGGACAGGGGAAATCCTACGAGCAGTACTTC | TRBJ2-7 | - | TRBD1 | 15 | TRBV5-8
CASSKARRSNEDQETQYF | TGTGCCAGCAGCAAAGCACGGCGGTCGAATGAGGACCAAGAGACCCAGTACTTC | TRBJ2-5 | - | - | 18 | TRBV21-1
CSASPLAGGPPWPGELFF | TGCAGTGCTAGTCCCTTAGCGGGAGGCCCTCCGTGGCCCGGGGAGCTGTTTTTT | TRBJ2-2 | - | TRBD2 | 18 | TRBV20-1
CASSLSPQGASGANVLTF | TGTGCCAGCAGCTTATCCCCCCAGGGCGCCTCTGGGGCCAACGTCCTGACTTTC | TRBJ2-6 | - | - | 18 | TRBV7-3
CASSEQGGNQPQHF | TGCGCCAGCAGTGAACAGGGGGGCAATCAGCCCCAGCATTTT | TRBJ1-5 | - | TRBD1 | 14 | TRBV10-2
CASSLPTGTEQFF | TGCGCCAGCAGCTTGCCTACAGGCACTGAGCAGTTCTTC | TRBJ2-1 | - | - | 13 | TRBV5-1
CASMDRPYSNQPQHF | TGTGCCAGTATGGACAGACCTTATAGCAATCAGCCCCAGCATTTT | TRBJ1-5 | once | - | 15 | TRBV19
CASSQLGLVEETQYF | TGCGCCAGCAGCCAACTAGGACTAGTGGAAGAGACCCAGTACTTC | TRBJ2-5 | - | TRBD2 | 15 | TRBV4-1
CASSLNPEEPQHF | TGTGCCAGCAGCTTGAACCCGGAGGAGCCCCAGCATTTT | TRBJ1-5 | - | - | 13 | TRBV5-5
CASSSISGANVLTF | TGTGCCAGCAGCTCTATCTCTGGGGCCAACGTCCTGACTTTC | TRBJ2-6 | - | - | 14 | TRBV7-3
CASSLMGQGNTIYF | TGTGCCAGCAGCTTAATGGGACAGGGAAACACCATATATTTT | TRBJ1-3 | once | TRBD1 | 14 | TRBV11-2